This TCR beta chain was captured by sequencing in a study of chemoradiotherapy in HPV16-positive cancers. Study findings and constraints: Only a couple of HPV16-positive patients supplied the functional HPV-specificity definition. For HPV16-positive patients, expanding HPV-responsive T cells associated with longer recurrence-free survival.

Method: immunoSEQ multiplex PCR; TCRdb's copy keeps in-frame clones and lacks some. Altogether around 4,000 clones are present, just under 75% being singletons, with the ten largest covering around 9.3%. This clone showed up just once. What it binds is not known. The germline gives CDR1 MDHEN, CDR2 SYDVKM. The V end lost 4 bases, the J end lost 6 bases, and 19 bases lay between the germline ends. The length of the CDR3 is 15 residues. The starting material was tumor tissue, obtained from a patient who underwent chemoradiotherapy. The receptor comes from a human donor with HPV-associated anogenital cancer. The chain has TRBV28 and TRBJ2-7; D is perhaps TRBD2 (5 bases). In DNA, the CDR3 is TGTGCCAGCAGTTCCGTGTCCCGAGGGATCGGCGAGCAGTACTTC. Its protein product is CASSSVSRGIGEQYF.